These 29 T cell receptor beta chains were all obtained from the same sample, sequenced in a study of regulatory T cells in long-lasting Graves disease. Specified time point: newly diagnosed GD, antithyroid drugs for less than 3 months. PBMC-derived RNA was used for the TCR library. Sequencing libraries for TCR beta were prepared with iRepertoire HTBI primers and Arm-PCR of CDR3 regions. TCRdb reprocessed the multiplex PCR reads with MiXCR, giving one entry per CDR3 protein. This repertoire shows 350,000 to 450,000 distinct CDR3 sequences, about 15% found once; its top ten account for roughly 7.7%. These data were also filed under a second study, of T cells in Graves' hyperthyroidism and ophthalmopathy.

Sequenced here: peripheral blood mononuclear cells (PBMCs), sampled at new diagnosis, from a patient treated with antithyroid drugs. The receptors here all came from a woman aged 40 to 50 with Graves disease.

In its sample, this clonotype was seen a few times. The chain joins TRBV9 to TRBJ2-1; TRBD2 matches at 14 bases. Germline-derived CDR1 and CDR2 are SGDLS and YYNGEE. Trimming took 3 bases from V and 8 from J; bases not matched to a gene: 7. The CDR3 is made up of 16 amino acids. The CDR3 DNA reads TGTGCCAGCAGCGCGGGGACTAGCGGGAGAGGGGATGAGCAGTTCTTC. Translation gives CASSAGTSGRGDEQFF.

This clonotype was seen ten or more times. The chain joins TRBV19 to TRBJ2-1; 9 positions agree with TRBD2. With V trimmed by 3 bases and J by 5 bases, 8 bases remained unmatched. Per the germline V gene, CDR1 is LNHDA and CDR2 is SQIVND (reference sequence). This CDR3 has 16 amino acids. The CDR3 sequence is CASSMGLAGNNNEQFF. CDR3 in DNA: TGTGCCAGTAGTATGGGGCTAGCGGGAAATAACAATGAGCAGTTCTTC.

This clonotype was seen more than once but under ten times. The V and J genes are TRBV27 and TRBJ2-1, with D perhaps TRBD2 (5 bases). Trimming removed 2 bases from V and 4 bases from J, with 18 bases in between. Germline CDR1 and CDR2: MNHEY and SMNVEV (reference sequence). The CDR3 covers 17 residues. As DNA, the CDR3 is TGTGCCAGCAGTTTAAGGCCTAGCTCAACCCCTTACAATGAGCAGTTCTTC. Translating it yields CASSLRPSSTPYNEQFF.

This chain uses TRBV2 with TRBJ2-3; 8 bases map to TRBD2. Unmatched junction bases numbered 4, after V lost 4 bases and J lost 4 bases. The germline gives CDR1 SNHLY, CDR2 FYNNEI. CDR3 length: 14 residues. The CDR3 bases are TGTGCCAGCAGTGGACTAGCGCAGGCAGATACGCAGTATTTT. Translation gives CASSGLAQADTQYF.

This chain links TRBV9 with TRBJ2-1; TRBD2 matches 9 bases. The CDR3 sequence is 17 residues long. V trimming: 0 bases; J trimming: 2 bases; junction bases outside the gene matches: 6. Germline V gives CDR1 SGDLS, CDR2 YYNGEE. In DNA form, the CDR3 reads TGTGCCAGCAGCGTAGGGGTAGCGGGAGTAACCTACAATGAGCAGTTCTTC. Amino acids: CASSVGVAGVTYNEQFF.

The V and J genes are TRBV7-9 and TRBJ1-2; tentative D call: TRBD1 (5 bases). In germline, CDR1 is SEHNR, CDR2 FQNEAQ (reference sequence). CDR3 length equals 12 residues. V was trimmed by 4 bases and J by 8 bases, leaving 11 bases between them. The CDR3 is CASSSRELGYTF. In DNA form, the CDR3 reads TGTGCCAGCAGCTCCAGGGAGTTGGGCTACACCTTC. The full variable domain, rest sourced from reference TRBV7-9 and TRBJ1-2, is DTGVSQNPRHKITKRGQNVTFRCDPISEHNRLYWYRQTLGQGPEFLTYFQNEAQLEKSRLLSDRFSAERPKGSFSTLEIQRTEQGDSAMYLCASSSRELGYTFGSGTRLTVV.

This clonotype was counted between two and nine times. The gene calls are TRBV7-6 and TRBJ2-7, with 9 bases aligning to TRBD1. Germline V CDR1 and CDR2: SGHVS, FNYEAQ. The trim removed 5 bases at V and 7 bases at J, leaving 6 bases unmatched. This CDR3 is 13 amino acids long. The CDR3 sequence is CASSQGTGLEQYF. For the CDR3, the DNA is TGTGCCAGCAGCCAAGGGACAGGGCTAGAGCAGTACTTC.

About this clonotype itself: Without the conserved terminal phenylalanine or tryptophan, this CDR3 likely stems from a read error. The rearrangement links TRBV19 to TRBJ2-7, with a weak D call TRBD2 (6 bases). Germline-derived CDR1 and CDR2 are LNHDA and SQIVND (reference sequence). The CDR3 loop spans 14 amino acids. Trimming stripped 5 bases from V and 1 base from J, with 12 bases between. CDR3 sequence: CASSYAGPSYEQYS. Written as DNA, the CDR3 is TGTGCCAGTAGTTACGCGGGACCGTCCTACGAGCAGTACTCC.

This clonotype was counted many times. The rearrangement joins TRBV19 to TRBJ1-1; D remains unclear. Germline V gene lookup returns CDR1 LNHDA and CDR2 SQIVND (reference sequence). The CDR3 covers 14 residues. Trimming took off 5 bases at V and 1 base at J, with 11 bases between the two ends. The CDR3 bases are TGTGCCAGTAGTGGAGTGTCGGGGAACACTGAAGCTTTCTTT. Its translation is CASSGVSGNTEAFF.

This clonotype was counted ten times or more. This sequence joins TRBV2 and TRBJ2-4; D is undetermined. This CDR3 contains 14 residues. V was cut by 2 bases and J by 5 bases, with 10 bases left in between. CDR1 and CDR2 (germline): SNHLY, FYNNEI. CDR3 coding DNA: TGTGCCAGCAGTGAAAGAGTATTGGAAAACATTCAGTACTTC. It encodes CASSERVLENIQYF.

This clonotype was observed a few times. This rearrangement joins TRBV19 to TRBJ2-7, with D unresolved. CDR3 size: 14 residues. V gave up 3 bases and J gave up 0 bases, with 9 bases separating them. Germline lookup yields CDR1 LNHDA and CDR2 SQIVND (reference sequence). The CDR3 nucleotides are TGTGCCAGTAGTATGCTTGGAAGCTCCTACGAGCAGTACTTC. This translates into CASSMLGSSYEQYF.

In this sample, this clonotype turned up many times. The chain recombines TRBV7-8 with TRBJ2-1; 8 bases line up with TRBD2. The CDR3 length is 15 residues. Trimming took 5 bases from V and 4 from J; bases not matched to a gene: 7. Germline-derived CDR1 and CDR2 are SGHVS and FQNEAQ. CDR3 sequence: CASSPFAGGYNEQFF. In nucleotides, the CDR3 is TGTGCCAGCAGCCCCTTTGCGGGAGGATACAATGAGCAGTTCTTC.

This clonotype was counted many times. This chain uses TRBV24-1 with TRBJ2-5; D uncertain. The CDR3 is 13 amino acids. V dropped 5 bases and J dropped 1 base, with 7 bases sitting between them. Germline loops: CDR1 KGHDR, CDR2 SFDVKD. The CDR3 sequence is CATSGSGQETQYF. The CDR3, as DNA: TGTGCCACCAGTGGTTCAGGCCAAGAGACCCAGTACTTC.

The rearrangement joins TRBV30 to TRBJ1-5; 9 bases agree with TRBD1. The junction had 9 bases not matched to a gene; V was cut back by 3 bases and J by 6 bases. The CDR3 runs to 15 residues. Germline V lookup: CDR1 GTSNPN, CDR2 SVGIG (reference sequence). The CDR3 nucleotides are TGTGCCTGGAGCCTCCTTGGGACAGGGTTTCAGCCCCAGCATTTT. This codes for CAWSLLGTGFQPQHF. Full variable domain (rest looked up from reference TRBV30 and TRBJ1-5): SQTIHQWPATLVQPVGSPLSLECTVEGTSNPNLYWYRQAAGRGLQLLFYSVGIGQISSEVPQNLSASRPQDRQFILSSKKLLLSDSGFYLCAWSLLGTGFQPQHFGDGTRLSIL.

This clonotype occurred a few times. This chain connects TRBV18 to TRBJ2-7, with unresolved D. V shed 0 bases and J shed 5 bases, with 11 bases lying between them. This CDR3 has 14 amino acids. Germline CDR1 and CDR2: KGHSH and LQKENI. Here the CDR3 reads CASSPPAAPNEQYF. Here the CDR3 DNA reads TGTGCCAGCTCACCACCGGCAGCCCCCAACGAGCAGTACTTC.

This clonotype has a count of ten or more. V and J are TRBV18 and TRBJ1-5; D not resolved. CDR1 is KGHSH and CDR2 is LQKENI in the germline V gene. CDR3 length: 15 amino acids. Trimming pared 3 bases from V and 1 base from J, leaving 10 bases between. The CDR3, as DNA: TGTGCCAGCTCACCGGGTATTGCGAGCAATCAGCCCCAGCATTTT. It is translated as CASSPGIASNQPQHF.

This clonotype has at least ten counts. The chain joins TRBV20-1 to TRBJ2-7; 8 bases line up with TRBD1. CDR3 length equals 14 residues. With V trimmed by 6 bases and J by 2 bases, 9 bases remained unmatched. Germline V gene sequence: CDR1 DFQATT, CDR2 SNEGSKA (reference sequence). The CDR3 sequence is CSASSGTGTYEQYF. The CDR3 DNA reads TGCAGTGCCAGCTCCGGGACAGGAACCTACGAGCAGTACTTC.

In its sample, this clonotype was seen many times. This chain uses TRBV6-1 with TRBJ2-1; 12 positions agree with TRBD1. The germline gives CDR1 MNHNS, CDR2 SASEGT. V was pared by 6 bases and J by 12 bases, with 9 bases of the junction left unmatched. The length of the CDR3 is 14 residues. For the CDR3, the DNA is TGTGCCAGCAGCACCGGGACAGGGGGCGATTGGCAGTTCTTC. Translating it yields CASSTGTGGDWQFF.

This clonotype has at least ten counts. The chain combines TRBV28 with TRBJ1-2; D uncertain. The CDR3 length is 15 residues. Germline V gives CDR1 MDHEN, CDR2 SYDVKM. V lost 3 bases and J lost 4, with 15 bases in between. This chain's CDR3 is CASSFNDIGPYGYTF. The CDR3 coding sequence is TGTGCCAGCAGTTTCAATGATATAGGGCCCTATGGCTACACCTTC.

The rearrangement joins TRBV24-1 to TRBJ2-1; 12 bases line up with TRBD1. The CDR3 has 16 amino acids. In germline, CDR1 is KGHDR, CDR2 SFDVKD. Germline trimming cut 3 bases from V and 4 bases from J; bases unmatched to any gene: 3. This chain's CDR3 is CATSDLGQGAYNEQFF. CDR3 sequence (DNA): TGTGCCACCAGTGATCTGGGACAGGGGGCTTACAATGAGCAGTTCTTC.

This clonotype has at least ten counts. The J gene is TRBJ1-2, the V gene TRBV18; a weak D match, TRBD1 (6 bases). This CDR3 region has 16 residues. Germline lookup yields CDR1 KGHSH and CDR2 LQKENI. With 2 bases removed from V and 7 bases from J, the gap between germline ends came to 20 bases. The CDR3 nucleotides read TGTGCCAGCTCACCAGGAGGGGCAGGGGAATTTGGTGGCTACACCTTC. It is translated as CASSPGGAGEFGGYTF.

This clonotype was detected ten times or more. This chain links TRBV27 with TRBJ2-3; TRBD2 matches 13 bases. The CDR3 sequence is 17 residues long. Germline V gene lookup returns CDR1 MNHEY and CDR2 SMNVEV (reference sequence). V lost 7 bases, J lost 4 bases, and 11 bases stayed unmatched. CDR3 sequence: CASTAGLAGVGSDTQYF. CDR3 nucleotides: TGTGCCAGCACCGCCGGACTAGCGGGAGTAGGATCAGATACGCAGTATTTT.

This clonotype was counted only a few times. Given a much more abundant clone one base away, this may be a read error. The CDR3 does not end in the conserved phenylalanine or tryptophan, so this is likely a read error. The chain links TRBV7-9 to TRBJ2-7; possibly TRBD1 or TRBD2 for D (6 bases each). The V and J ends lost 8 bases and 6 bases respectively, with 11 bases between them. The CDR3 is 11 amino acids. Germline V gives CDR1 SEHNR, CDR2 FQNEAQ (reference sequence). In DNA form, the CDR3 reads TGTGCCAGCGGAGGGGGTGCCGAGCAGTACCTC. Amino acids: CASGGGAEQYL.

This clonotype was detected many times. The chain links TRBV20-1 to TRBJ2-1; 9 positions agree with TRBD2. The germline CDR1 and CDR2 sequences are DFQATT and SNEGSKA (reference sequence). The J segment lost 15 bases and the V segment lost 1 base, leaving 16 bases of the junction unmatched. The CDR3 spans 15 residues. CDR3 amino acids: CSARALIAGVKMGFF. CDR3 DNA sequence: TGCAGTGCTAGAGCACTCATAGCGGGAGTCAAAATGGGGTTCTTC.

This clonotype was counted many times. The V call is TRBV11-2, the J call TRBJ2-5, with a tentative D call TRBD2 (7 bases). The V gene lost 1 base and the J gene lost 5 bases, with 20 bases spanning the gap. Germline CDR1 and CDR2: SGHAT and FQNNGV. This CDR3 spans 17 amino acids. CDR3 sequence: CASSLAEGGTFRETQYF. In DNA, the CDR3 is TGTGCCAGCAGCTTAGCCGAGGGGGGGACATTCCGTGAGACCCAGTACTTC.

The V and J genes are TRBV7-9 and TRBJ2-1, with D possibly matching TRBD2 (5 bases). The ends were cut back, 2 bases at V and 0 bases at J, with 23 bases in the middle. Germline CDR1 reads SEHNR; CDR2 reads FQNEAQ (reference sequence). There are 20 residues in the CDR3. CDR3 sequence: CASSLIAEWLAPISYNEQFF. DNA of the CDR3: TGTGCCAGCAGCTTAATCGCCGAGTGGCTAGCTCCCATCTCCTACAATGAGCAGTTCTTC.

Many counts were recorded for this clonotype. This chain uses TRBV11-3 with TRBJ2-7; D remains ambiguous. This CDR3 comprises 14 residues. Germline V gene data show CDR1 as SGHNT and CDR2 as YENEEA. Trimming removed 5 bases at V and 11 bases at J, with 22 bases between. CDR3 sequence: CASSPPGPTPPEYF. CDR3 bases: TGTGCCAGCAGCCCCCCAGGACCAACACCCCCGGAGTACTTC. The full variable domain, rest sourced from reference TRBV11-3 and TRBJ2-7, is EAGVVQSPRYKIIEKKQPVAFWCNPISGHNTLYWYLQNLGQGPELLIRYENEEAVDDSQLPKDRFSAERLKGVDSTLKIQPAELGDSAVYLCASSPPGPTPPEYFGPGTRLTVT.

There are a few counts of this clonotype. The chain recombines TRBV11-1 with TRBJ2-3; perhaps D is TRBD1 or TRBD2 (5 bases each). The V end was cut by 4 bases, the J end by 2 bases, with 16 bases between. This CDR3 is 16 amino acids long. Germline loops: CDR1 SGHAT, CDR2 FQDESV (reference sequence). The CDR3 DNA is TGTGCCAGCAGCTCAGGTTTCCGGGACGACACAGATACGCAGTATTTT. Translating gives CASSSGFRDDTDTQYF.

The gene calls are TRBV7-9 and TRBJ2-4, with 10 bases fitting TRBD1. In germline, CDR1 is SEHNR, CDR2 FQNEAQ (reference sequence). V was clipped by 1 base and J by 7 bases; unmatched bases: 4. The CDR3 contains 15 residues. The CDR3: CASSLGDRGTNIQYF. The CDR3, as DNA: TGTGCCAGCAGCTTAGGGGACAGGGGTACCAACATTCAGTACTTC.